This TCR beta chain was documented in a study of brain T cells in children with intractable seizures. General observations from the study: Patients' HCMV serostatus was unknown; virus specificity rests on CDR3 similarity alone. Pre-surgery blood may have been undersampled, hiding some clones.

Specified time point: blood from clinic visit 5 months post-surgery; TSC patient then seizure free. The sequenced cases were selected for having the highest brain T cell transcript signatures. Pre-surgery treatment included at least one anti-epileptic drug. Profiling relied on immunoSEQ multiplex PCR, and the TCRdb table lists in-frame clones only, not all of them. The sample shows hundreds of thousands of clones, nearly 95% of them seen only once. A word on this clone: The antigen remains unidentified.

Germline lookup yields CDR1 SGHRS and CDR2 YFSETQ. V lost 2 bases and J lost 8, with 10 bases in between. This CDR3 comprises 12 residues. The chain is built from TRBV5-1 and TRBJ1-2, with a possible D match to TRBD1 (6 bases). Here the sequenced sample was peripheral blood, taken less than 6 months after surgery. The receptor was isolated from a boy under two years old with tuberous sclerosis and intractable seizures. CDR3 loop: CASSFQGTGYTF. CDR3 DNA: TGCGCCAGCAGCTTCCAGGGGACGGGCTACACCTTC.